The present TCR beta chain was sequenced within a study of PD-L1 blockade in urothelial cancer. Study-level points and caveats: Clones that were tumor-associated expanded more in the blood of durable-benefit patients at 3 weeks.

As concerns this clone: Antigen unknown.

Time point in this sample: peripheral blood 6 weeks after treatment start. Anywhere from 1 to 8 samples came from each patient, spanning pretreatment and on-treatment. Produced via immunoSEQ multiplex PCR; TCRdb's table is partial and in-frame only. The sample includes around 53,000 clones, approximately 86% seen only once; the top ten take about 2%. The germline V gene encodes CDR1 MNHEY and CDR2 SMNVEV (reference sequence). The CDR3 runs to 14 residues. V gave up 6 bases and J gave up 5 bases; unmatched junction bases: 7. The TCR originated in a middle-aged man with urothelial cancer. This chain connects TRBV27 to TRBJ1-2; 9 bases line up with TRBD1. The sequences come from PBMCs, collected around atezolizumab (anti-PD-L1) treatment. DNA of the CDR3: TGTGCCAGCAGCGGGGGACAGGGAAGATATGGCTACACCTTC. Translated: CASSGGQGRYGYTF.